A single sample is the source of the 5 T cell receptor beta chains below, sequenced in a study of molecular identifiers for immune sequencing clone quantification. MiXCR, applied by TCRdb to the PCR reads, yields one record per CDR3 protein. The sample lists just under 20,000 distinct CDR3 sequences, about 21% occurring once. Input material: naive CD8+ T cells from blood, with Jurkat cell RNA spiked in. The sample's subset: FACS-sorted CD8+CD4-CCR7+CD45RA+ naive T cells. Source of these receptors: a human donor in good health. Some libraries in this study had Jurkat cell RNA spiked in.

The chain combines TRBV7-9 with TRBJ2-7; no definite D call. Germline CDR1 reads SEHNR; CDR2 reads FQNEAQ (reference sequence). The CDR3 is 16 residues long. Trimming stripped 1 base from V and 2 bases from J, with 15 bases between. In DNA, the CDR3 is TGTGCCAGCAGCTTAGTGTTTTCAGGTCCAGCCTACGAGCAGTACTTC. Encoded protein: CASSLVFSGPAYEQYF.

V is TRBV27 and J is TRBJ2-3; weak D call: TRBD1 (6 bases). V lost 6 bases to trimming and J lost 0 bases, with 22 bases between them. The CDR3 runs to 18 residues. Germline V gives CDR1 MNHEY, CDR2 SMNVEV (reference sequence). This CDR3 is CASSPSGGSYFSTDTQYF. In nucleotides, the CDR3 is TGTGCCAGCAGCCCCAGTGGGGGCTCTTATTTTAGCACAGATACGCAGTATTTT.

Of note for this clonotype: A much larger clonotype is one base distant, so this may be a read error. J is TRBJ2-7 and V is TRBV2; maybe TRBD2 (6 bases). Trimming stripped 6 bases from V and 3 bases from J, with 18 bases between. From germline, CDR1 is SNHLY and CDR2 FYNNEI. The CDR3 contains 15 residues. This CDR3 is CASSGPGLKCYEQYF. The DNA of the CDR3 is TGTGCCAGCAGCGGACCGGGACTGAAGTGCTACGAGCAGTACTTC.

This clonotype was counted many times. V and J are TRBV5-5 and TRBJ2-1, with 7 positions matching TRBD2. Germline assignment: CDR1 SGHKS and CDR2 YYEKEE (reference sequence). This CDR3 is built from 15 residues. The V segment lost 2 bases and the J segment 1 base; nucleotides outside the gene matches: 3. DNA for the CDR3: TGTGCCAGCAGCTTCCTAGCGGATTCCTACAATGAGCAGTTCTTC. This codes for CASSFLADSYNEQFF. Together with reference TRBV5-5 and TRBJ2-1, the CDR3 gives the full variable domain: DAGVTQSPTHLIKTRGQQVTLRCSPISGHKSVSWYQQVLGQGPQFIFQYYEKEERGRGNFPDRFSARQFPNYSSELNVNALLLGDSALYLCASSFLADSYNEQFFGPGTRLTVL.

This clonotype was seen at least ten times. CDR3 amino acids: CSARAPLTGLNGELFF. The CDR3 nucleotides read TGCAGTGCTAGAGCCCCCCTAACAGGGTTGAACGGGGAGCTGTTTTTT. The chain links TRBV20-1 to TRBJ2-2; TRBD1 might be the D (6 bases). Between the trimmed V and J ends, which lost 1 base and 7 bases, there was a span of 19 bases. The CDR3 runs to 16 residues. CDR1 DFQATT and CDR2 SNEGSKA come from the germline V gene (reference sequence).